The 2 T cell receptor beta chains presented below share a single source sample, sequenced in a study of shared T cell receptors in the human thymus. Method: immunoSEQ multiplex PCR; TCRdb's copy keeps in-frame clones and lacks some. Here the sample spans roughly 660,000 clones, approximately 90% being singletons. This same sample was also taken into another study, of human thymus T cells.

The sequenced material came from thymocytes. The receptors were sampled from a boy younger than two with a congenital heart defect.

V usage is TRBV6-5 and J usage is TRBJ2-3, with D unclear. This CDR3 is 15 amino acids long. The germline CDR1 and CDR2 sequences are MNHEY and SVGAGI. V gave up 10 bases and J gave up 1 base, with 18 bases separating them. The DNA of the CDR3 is TGTGCCACCGCCCGACGGGTAACCCGCACAGATACGCAGTATTTT. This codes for CATARRVTRTDTQYF.

CDR3 nucleotides: TGTGCCAGCAGTTTATACAGGGTAGGACGCTTAAAACTGTTTTTT. Residues: CASSLYRVGRLKLFF. V gene TRBV28 combines with J gene TRBJ1-4; D might be TRBD1 (6 bases). Germline-derived CDR1 and CDR2 are MDHEN and SYDVKM. With 1 base removed from V and 10 bases from J, the gap between germline ends came to 16 bases. The CDR3 has 15 residues.